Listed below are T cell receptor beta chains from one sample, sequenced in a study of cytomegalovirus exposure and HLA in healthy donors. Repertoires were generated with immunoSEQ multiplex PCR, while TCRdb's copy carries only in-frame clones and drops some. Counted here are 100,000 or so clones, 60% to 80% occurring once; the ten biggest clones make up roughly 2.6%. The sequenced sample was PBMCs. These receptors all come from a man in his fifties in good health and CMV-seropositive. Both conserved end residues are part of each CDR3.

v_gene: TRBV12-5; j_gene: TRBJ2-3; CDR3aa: CASGSRPSTDTQYF
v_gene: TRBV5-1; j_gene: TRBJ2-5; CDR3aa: CASSVFVGARETQYF
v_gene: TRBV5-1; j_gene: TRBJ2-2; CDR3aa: CASSLGGIGGADTGELFF
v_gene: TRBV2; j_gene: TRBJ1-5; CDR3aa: CASRGVLGQPQHF
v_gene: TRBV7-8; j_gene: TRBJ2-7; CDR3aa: CASSLGGLAGTYEQYF
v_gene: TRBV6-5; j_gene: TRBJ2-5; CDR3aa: CASTLDREGTQYF
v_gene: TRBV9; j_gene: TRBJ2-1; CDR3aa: CASSVSAGGSYNEQFF
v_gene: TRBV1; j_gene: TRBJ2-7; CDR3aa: CTSSPLTGELYEQYF
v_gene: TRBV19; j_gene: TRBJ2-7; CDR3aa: CASSIDRGALIYEQYF
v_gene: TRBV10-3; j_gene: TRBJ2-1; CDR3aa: CAISPGQGAIEQFF
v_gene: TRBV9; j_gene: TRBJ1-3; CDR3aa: CASSASGGAGNTIYF